Presented here are 3 T cell receptor beta chains from one specimen sequenced in a study of blood T cells in healthy people across ages. It was with a sample-barcoded 5' primer and a J-beta primer mix that a second PCR of roughly 6 to 12 cycles was run. From the 5' RACE reads, TCRdb called clonotypes with MiXCR, one entry per CDR3 protein. This sample has roughly 800,000 distinct CDR3 sequences; around 25% occur once, and the top ten carry more than 3%. The sample was also linked to a second study, of T cells of mothers and their children.

The sample was blood. The receptors were gathered from a boy between 10 and 17 years old in good health.

The chain is built from TRBV29-1 and TRBJ2-5; D is ambiguous. V dropped 7 bases and J dropped 0 bases, with 9 bases sitting between them. Per germline, CDR1 SQVTM and CDR2 ANQGSEA. This CDR3 contains 12 residues. CDR3 protein: CSAEPYQETQYF. In DNA, the CDR3 is TGCAGCGCGGAGCCGTACCAAGAGACCCAGTACTTC.

This clonotype was counted a few times. The chain carries TRBV20-1 and TRBJ2-1; TRBD2 matches at 12 bases. The V and J ends lost 5 bases and 3 bases, in that order; junction bases with no gene match: 8. Germline CDR1 is DFQATT and CDR2 is SNEGSKA (reference sequence). This CDR3 spans 16 amino acids. Written as DNA, the CDR3 is TGCAGTGCTCCTGGGACTAGCGGGCAAAACTACAATGAGCAGTTCTTC. Its translation is CSAPGTSGQNYNEQFF.

The V and J genes are TRBV29-1 and TRBJ2-5, with TRBD2 identical over 12 bases. The CDR3 spans 17 residues. V shed 3 bases and J 4 bases; nucleotides not matched to a gene: 12. Germline V gene sequence: CDR1 SQVTM, CDR2 ANQGSEA. The CDR3: CSVDILAGGQYLETQYF. CDR3 in DNA: TGCAGCGTTGATATACTAGCGGGAGGCCAATACTTAGAGACCCAGTACTTC.